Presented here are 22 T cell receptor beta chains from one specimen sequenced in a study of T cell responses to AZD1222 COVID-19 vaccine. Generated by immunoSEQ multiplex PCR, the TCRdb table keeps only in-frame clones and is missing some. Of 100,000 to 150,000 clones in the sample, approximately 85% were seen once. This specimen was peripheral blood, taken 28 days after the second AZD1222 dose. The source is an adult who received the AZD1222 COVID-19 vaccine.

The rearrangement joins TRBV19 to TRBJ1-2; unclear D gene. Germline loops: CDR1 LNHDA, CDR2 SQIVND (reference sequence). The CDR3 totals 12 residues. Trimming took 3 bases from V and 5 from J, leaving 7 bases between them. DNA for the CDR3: TGTGCCAGTAGTATCTCCGATTATGGCTACACCTTC. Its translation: CASSISDYGYTF.

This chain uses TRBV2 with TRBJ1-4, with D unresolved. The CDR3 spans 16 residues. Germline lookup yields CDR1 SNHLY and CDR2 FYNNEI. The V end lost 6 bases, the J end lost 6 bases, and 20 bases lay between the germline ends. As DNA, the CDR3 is TGTGCCAGCAGAACTTTAACTGGACTGTACTATGAAAAACTGTTTTTT. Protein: CASRTLTGLYYEKLFF.

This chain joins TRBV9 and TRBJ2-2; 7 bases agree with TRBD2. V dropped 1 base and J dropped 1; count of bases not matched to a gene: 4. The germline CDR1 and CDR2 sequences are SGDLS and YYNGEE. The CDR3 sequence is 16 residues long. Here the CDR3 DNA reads TGTGCCAGCAGCGTATTCGGCGGGGGGAACACCGGGGAGCTGTTTTTT. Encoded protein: CASSVFGGGNTGELFF.

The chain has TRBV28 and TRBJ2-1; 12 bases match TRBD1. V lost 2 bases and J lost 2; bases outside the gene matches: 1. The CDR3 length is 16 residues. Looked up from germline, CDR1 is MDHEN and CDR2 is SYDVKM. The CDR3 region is CASSLGTGGPYNEQFF. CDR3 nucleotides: TGTGCCAGCAGTTTAGGGACAGGGGGCCCCTACAATGAGCAGTTCTTC.

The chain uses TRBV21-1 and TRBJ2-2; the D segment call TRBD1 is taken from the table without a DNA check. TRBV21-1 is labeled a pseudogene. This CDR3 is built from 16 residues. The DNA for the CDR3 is TGTGCCAGCAGCAAACCCGCTTCCCAGGCCACCGGGGAGCTGTTTTTT. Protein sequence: CASSKPASQATGELFF.

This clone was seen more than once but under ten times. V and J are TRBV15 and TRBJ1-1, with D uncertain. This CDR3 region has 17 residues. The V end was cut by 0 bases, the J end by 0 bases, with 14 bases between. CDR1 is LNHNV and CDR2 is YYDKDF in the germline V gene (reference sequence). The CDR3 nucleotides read TGTGCCACCAGCAGAGATCATCCCCGGAGACTGAACACTGAAGCTTTCTTT. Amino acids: CATSRDHPRRLNTEAFF.

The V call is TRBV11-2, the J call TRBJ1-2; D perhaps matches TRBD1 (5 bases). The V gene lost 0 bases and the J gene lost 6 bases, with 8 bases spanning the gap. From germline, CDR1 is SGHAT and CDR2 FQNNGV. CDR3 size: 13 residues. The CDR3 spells CASSLDRGDGYTF. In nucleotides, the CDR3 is TGTGCCAGCAGCTTAGATCGGGGGGATGGCTACACCTTC.

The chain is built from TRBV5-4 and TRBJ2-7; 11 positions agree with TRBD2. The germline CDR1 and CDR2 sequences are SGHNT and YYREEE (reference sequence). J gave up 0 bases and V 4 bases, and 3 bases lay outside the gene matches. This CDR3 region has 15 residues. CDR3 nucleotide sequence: TGTGCCAGCAGCCGTAGCGGGGGGGTCTCCTACGAGCAGTACTTC. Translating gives CASSRSGGVSYEQYF.

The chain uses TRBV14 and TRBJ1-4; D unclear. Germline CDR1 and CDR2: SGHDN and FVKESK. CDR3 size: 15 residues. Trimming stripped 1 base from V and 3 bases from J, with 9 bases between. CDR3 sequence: CASSQVSQPNEKLFF. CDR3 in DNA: TGTGCCAGCAGCCAAGTTTCCCAGCCTAATGAAAAACTGTTTTTT.

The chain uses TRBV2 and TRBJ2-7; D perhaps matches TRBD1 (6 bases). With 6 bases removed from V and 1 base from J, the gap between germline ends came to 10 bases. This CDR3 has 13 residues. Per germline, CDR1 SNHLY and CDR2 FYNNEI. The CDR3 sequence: CASRHTGSYEQYF. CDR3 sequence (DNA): TGTGCCAGCAGGCATACAGGGTCCTACGAGCAGTACTTC.

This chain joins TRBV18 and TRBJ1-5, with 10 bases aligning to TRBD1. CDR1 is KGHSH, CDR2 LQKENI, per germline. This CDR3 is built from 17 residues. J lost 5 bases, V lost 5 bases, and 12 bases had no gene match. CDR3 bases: TGTGCCAGCTCATCCTCCTCGGGGACAGGGGTGGATCAGCCCCAGCATTTT. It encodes CASSSSSGTGVDQPQHF. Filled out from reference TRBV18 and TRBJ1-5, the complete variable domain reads NAGVMQNPRHLVRRRGQEARLRCSPMKGHSHVYWYRQLPEEGLKFMVYLQKENIIDESGMPKERFSAEFPKEGPSILRIQQVVRGDSAAYFCASSSSSGTGVDQPQHFGDGTRLSIL.

CDR3 coding DNA: TGTGCCAGCAGCTTAACACAGGGGGCATATGAGGGAGCTTTCTTT. It codes for CASSLTQGAYEGAFF. The rearrangement joins TRBV7-3 to TRBJ1-1, with 9 nucleotides matching TRBD1. This CDR3 contains 15 residues. V was pared by 0 bases and J by 10 bases, with 9 bases of the junction left unmatched. CDR1 is SGHTA and CDR2 is FQGTGA in the germline V gene.

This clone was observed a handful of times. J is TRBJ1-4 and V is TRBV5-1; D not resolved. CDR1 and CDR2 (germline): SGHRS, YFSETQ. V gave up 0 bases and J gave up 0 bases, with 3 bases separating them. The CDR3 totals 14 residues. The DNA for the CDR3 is TGCGCCAGCAGCTTGGGTACAACTAATGAAAAACTGTTTTTT. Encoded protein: CASSLGTTNEKLFF.

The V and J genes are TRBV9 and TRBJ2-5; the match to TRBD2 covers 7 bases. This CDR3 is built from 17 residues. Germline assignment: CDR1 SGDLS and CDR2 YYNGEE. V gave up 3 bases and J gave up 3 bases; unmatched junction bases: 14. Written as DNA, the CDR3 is TGTGCCAGCAGCGCCACCCCGTGGGGGGGTTTTGAAGAGACCCAGTACTTC. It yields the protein CASSATPWGGFEETQYF.

CDR3 sequence (DNA): TGTGCCAGCAGCGGCGATGGACCCTATGAAGCTTTCTTT. Translating it yields CASSGDGPYEAFF. The chain is built from TRBV7-3 and TRBJ1-1; D gene unclear. V was trimmed by 5 bases and J by 7 bases, leaving 14 bases between them. The CDR3 has 13 amino acids. Germline loops: CDR1 SGHTA, CDR2 FQGTGA. Using reference TRBV7-3 and TRBJ1-1 for the parts outside the CDR3, the full variable domain is GAGVSQTPSNKVTEKGKYVELRCDPISGHTALYWYRQSLGQGPEFLIYFQGTGAADDSGLPNDRFFAVRPEGSVSTLKIQRTERGDSAVYLCASSGDGPYEAFFGQGTRLTVV.

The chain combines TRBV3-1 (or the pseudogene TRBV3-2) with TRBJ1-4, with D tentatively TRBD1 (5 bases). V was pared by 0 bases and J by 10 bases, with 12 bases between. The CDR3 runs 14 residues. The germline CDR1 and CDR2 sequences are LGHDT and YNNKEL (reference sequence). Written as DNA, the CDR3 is TGTGCCAGCAGCCAAGATCCCAGGGCAGGAAAACTGTTTTTT. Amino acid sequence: CASSQDPRAGKLFF.

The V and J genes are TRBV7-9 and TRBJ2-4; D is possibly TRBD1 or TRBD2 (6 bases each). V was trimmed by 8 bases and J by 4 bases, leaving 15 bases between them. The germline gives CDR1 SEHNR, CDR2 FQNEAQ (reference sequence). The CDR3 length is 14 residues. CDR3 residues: CASYGLGGKNIQYF. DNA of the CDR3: TGTGCCAGCTATGGGCTAGGGGGGAAAAACATTCAGTACTTC.

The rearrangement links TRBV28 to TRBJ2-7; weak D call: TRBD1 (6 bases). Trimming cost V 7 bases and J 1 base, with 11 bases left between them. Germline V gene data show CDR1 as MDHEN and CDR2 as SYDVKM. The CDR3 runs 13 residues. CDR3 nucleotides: TGTGCCAGCACCACAGGGTATTCCTACGAGCAGTACTTC. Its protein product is CASTTGYSYEQYF.

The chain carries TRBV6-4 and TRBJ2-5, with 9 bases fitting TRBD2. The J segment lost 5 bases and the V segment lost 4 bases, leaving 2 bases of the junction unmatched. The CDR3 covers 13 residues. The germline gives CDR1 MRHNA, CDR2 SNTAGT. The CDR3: CASSAGLAETQYF. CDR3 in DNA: TGTGCCAGCAGTGCGGGACTAGCTGAGACCCAGTACTTC.

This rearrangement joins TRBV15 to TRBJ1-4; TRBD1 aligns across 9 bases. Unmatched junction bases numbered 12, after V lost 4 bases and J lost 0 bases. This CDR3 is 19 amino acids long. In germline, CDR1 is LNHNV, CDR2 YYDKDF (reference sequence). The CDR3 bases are TGTGCCACCAGCATAATAGCCCGGGACAGGGAGGCAACTAATGAAAAACTGTTTTTT. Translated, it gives CATSIIARDREATNEKLFF.

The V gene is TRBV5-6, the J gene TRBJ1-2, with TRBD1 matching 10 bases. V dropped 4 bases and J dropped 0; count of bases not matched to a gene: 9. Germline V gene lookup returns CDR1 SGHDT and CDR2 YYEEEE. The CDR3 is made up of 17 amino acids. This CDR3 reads CASSRLGQGVSNYGYTF. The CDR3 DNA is TGTGCCAGCAGCCGCCTTGGACAGGGGGTATCTAACTATGGCTACACCTTC.

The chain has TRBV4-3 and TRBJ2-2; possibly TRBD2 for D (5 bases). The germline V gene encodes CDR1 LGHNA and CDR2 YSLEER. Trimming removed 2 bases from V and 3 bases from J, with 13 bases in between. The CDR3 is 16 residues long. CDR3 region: CASSQNFYSDTGELFF. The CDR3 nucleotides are TGCGCCAGCAGCCAAAATTTCTATAGCGACACCGGGGAGCTGTTTTTT.